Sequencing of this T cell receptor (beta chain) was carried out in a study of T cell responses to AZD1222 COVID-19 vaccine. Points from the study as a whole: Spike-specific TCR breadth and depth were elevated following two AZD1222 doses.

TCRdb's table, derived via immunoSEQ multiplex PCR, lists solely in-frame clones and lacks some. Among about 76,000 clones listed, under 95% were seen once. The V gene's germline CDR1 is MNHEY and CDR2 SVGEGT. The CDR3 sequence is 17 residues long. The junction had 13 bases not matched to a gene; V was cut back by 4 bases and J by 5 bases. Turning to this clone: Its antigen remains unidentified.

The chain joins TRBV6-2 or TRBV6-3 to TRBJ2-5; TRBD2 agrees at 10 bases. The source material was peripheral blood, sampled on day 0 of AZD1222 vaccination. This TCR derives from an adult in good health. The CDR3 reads CASSSWLAGGVAETQYF. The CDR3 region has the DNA TGTGCCAGCAGTTCGTGGTTAGCGGGAGGAGTTGCCGAGACCCAGTACTTC.